The 32 T cell receptor beta chains given below trace back to one sample, sequenced in a study of beta chain features in type 1 diabetes. General study points: Moderate yet significant TCRB CDR3 shortening was seen in Type 1 diabetes patients in all four CD4+ subsets.

The whole isolated RNA underwent reverse transcription, so sequencing captured expressed TCRB transcripts. The data were produced by immunoSEQ multiplex PCR, yet TCRdb's version contains in-frame clones alone and is incomplete. The sample consists of hundreds of thousands of clones, under 15% of them appearing once. Which antigens these TCRs recognize remains unknown. The source material was naive CD4+ T cells from blood. Source of these receptors: a young man with type 1 diabetes.

This chain uses TRBV10-2 with TRBJ1-5; no firm D call. V gave up 3 bases and J gave up 3 bases, with 9 bases separating them. Germline V gene sequence: CDR1 WSHSY, CDR2 SAAADI. This CDR3 has 14 amino acids. The CDR3 protein is CASSEGPNNQPQHF. The CDR3 region has the DNA TGCGCCAGCAGTGAAGGGCCGAACAATCAGCCCCAGCATTTT.

Only a few counts were recorded for this clone. The V call is TRBV29-1, the J call TRBJ2-7; 10 positions match TRBD1. In germline, CDR1 is SQVTM, CDR2 ANQGSEA. This CDR3 has 14 residues. J gave up 2 bases and V 4 bases, and 5 bases lay outside the gene matches. In DNA form, the CDR3 reads TGCAGCGTTGGGGGGACAGGGGAACCCTACGAGCAGTACTTC. Translated, it gives CSVGGTGEPYEQYF.

This chain joins TRBV11-2 and TRBJ2-3, with D perhaps matching TRBD1 or TRBD2 (5 bases each). Germline CDR1 is SGHAT and CDR2 is FQNNGV. Trimming removed 4 bases from V and 0 bases from J, with 14 bases in between. CDR3 length: 16 amino acids. As DNA, the CDR3 is TGTGCCAGCAGCTCCTTTCGGGGCACCAGCACAGATACGCAGTATTTT. This encodes CASSSFRGTSTDTQYF.

The chain has TRBV27 and TRBJ2-1; perhaps D is TRBD1 or TRBD2 (6 bases each). Trimming stripped 5 bases from V and 4 bases from J, with 15 bases between. Germline assignment: CDR1 MNHEY and CDR2 SMNVEV (reference sequence). This CDR3 region has 15 residues. The CDR3 nucleotides are TGTGCCAGCAGTCCCCCCGGGGGCCTATACAATGAGCAGTTCTTC. Translating it yields CASSPPGGLYNEQFF.

In this sample, this clone turned up a few times. The V call is TRBV6-1, the J call TRBJ2-7; 7 nucleotides align to TRBD1. The CDR3 totals 17 residues. Germline V gene sequence: CDR1 MNHNS, CDR2 SASEGT. The J segment lost 5 bases and the V segment lost 4 bases, leaving 17 bases of the junction unmatched. Here the CDR3 DNA reads TGTGCCAGCAGTGGCGCTTGGACAGGCGGCTACCAGCACGAGCAGTACTTC. Amino acid sequence: CASSGAWTGGYQHEQYF.

The CDR3 DNA follows: TGCGCCAGCAGCTTGAGGACAGACCGATGGGATACGCAGTATTTT. This codes for CASSLRTDRWDTQYF. The chain has TRBV5-1 and TRBJ2-3; a weak D match, TRBD1 (6 bases). The CDR3 has 15 amino acids. V was clipped by 1 base and J by 6 bases, with 15 bases between them. CDR1 and CDR2 (germline): SGHRS, YFSETQ.

Only a few counts were recorded for this clone. This chain uses TRBV9 with TRBJ2-1; 7 bases line up with TRBD1. The CDR3 totals 14 residues. Germline CDR1 SGDLS, CDR2 YYNGEE. Unmatched junction bases numbered 4, after V lost 0 bases and J lost 7 bases. The CDR3 loop reads CASSVAGQMNEQFF. CDR3 DNA sequence: TGTGCCAGCAGCGTAGCGGGACAGATGAATGAGCAGTTCTTC.

This clone came up many times. The same CDR3 is also encoded by other DNA sequences in this sample. The rearrangement uses TRBV7-9 and TRBJ2-3, with unresolved D. The CDR3 extends over 11 amino acids. Germline V CDR1 and CDR2: SEHNR, FQNEAQ (reference sequence). V gave up 5 bases and J gave up 2 bases, with 2 bases separating them. The CDR3 is CASSPTDTQYF. As DNA, the CDR3 is TGTGCCAGCAGCCCCACAGATACGCAGTATTTT. Combining the CDR3 with reference TRBV7-9 and TRBJ2-3 gives the whole variable domain DTGVSQNPRHKITKRGQNVTFRCDPISEHNRLYWYRQTLGQGPEFLTYFQNEAQLEKSRLLSDRFSAERPKGSFSTLEIQRTEQGDSAMYLCASSPTDTQYFGPGTRLTVL.

This clone was counted a few times. The same CDR3 can be traced to other DNA sequences in this sample. This chain links TRBV10-3 with TRBJ2-5, with 9 positions matching TRBD1. The length of the CDR3 is 14 residues. V shed 7 bases and J 3 bases; nucleotides not matched to a gene: 6. The germline V gene has CDR1 ENHRY and CDR2 SYGVKD. CDR3 residues: CAITRGQGEETQYF. The CDR3 coding sequence is TGTGCCATCACCAGGGGACAGGGTGAAGAGACCCAGTACTTC.

The gene calls are TRBV10-3 and TRBJ2-2; maybe TRBD1 (5 bases). The V end was cut by 0 bases, the J end by 3 bases, with 8 bases between. CDR1 is ENHRY and CDR2 is SYGVKD in the germline V gene. There are 15 residues in the CDR3. This CDR3 reads CAISESQGYTGELFF. The CDR3 DNA follows: TGTGCCATCAGTGAGTCTCAGGGATACACCGGGGAGCTGTTTTTT.

The chain uses TRBV5-1 and TRBJ1-1, with D perhaps TRBD1 (5 bases). V was cut by 4 bases and J by 1 base, with 8 bases left in between. Germline CDR1 is SGHRS and CDR2 is YFSETQ. The CDR3 contains 13 residues. DNA for the CDR3: TGCGCCAGCAGCCCAGGGTGGAACACTGAAGCTTTCTTT. Its translation: CASSPGWNTEAFF.

CDR3 coding DNA: TGTGCCAGCAGCGGGGGCACGGACAGCTCCTATAATTCACCCCTCCACTTT. This sequence encodes CASSGGTDSSYNSPLHF. V is TRBV5-8 and J is TRBJ1-6; D might be TRBD1 (6 bases). Trimming stripped 4 bases from V and 0 bases from J, with 14 bases between. The CDR3 sequence is 17 residues long. Germline CDR1 SGHTS, CDR2 YDEGEE.

The chain couples TRBV5-4 to TRBJ1-1; 9 nucleotides match TRBD1. In germline, CDR1 is SGHNT, CDR2 YYREEE (reference sequence). J lost 5 bases, V lost 5 bases, and 4 bases had no gene match. CDR3 size: 13 residues. DNA for the CDR3: TGTGCCAGCAGGGGACAGGGTAGGACTGAAGCTTTCTTT. Protein sequence: CASRGQGRTEAFF.

This clone was detected only a few times. The rearrangement links TRBV6-6 to TRBJ2-3; D possibly corresponds to TRBD1 (5 bases). Germline CDR1 is MNHNY and CDR2 is SVGAGI (reference sequence). V dropped 0 bases and J dropped 1 base, with 8 bases sitting between them. CDR3 length: 15 amino acids. The CDR3 here is CASSYSGQGTDTQYF. In nucleotides, the CDR3 is TGTGCCAGCAGTTACTCGGGGCAGGGCACAGATACGCAGTATTTT.

The V and J genes are TRBV11-2 and TRBJ1-5; D gene uncertain. CDR1 SGHAT and CDR2 FQNNGV come from the germline V gene. V lost 1 base and J 5 bases, leaving 9 bases between the germline ends. The CDR3 has 14 residues. The CDR3: CASSLGGGDQPQHF. The CDR3 DNA reads as TGTGCCAGCAGCTTAGGAGGAGGAGATCAGCCCCAGCATTTT.

The genes are TRBV12-5 and TRBJ2-5; tentative D call: TRBD2 (6 bases). The germline V gene has CDR1 LGHNT and CDR2 FRNRAP. V lost 1 base, J lost 1 base, and 22 bases lay in between. The CDR3 is 19 amino acids. In DNA, the CDR3 is TGTGCTAGTGGTTTGGCGCCGAAGGAGGGCCGACCACTCCAAGAGACCCAGTACTTC. This encodes CASGLAPKEGRPLQETQYF.

This clone occurred a few times. J is TRBJ2-3 and V is TRBV7-8; D is unclear. Germline V gene data show CDR1 as SGHVS and CDR2 as FQNEAQ. The CDR3 contains 13 residues. The V end lost 5 bases, the J end lost 5 bases, and 11 bases lay between the germline ends. The CDR3 is CASSLTELDTQYF. For the CDR3, the DNA is TGTGCCAGCAGCCTAACCGAGCTAGATACGCAGTATTTT. The whole variable domain, remainder taken from reference TRBV7-8 and TRBJ2-3, is GAGVSQSPRYKVAKRGQDVALRCDPISGHVSLFWYQQALGQGPEFLTYFQNEAQLDKSGLPSDRFFAERPEGSVSTLKIQRTQQEDSAVYLCASSLTELDTQYFGPGTRLTVL.

A few counts support this clone. The chain uses TRBV25-1 and TRBJ1-6; TRBD1 matches 7 bases. Germline loops: CDR1 MGHDK, CDR2 SYGVNS. The length of the CDR3 is 13 residues. J was trimmed by 5 bases and V by 7 bases; bases with no gene match: 2. CDR3 region: CASKGADNSPLHF. Here the CDR3 DNA reads TGTGCCAGCAAGGGGGCGGATAATTCACCCCTCCACTTT.

The gene calls are TRBV29-1 and TRBJ1-1; D call uncertain. Germline CDR1 reads SQVTM; CDR2 reads ANQGSEA. This CDR3 is built from 14 residues. The germline V and J ends were trimmed by 2 bases and 0 bases, with 10 bases remaining between them. The CDR3 bases are TGCAGCGTTGAATACGGGAGCGTGAACACTGAAGCTTTCTTT. This gives the protein CSVEYGSVNTEAFF.

The V and J genes are TRBV7-9 and TRBJ2-3; possible D gene TRBD2, 5 bases. Germline assignment: CDR1 SEHNR and CDR2 FQNEAQ (reference sequence). The CDR3 runs to 15 residues. The germline V and J ends were trimmed by 1 base and 1 base, with 9 bases remaining between them. CDR3 coding DNA: TGTGCCAGCAGCTTAGTCATGGGAGGCACAGATACGCAGTATTTT. Residues: CASSLVMGGTDTQYF.

The chain recombines TRBV6-5 with TRBJ2-7; TRBD1 aligns across 7 bases. CDR3 size: 14 residues. V was pared by 7 bases and J by 6 bases, with 12 bases of the junction left unmatched. CDR1 is MNHEY, CDR2 SVGAGI, per germline. CDR3 bases: TGTGCCAGCACTCCAGGACAGGTCCTCGGCGAGCAGTACTTC. Translation: CASTPGQVLGEQYF.

This clone appeared a few times. J is TRBJ1-4 and V is TRBV7-2, with D possibly being TRBD1 (6 bases). CDR3 size: 14 residues. The V end was cut by 5 bases, the J end by 5 bases, with 12 bases between. The V gene's germline CDR1 is SGHTA and CDR2 FQGNSA. DNA of the CDR3: TGTGCCAGCAGCACCGGACAGCAGAATGAAAAACTGTTTTTT. Protein product: CASSTGQQNEKLFF.

The table lists this clone with a few counts. The gene calls are TRBV14 and TRBJ1-2, with 7 bases aligning to TRBD1. CDR1 and CDR2 from the germline V gene are SGHDN and FVKESK. With 4 bases clipped from V and 10 bases from J, the junction kept 18 bases outside the gene matches. The CDR3 runs 16 residues. CDR3 nucleotide sequence: TGTGCCAGCAGCCCCGGCGCCTTGGACAGGTCCGTTTACTACACCTTC. Translating gives CASSPGALDRSVYYTF.

The chain couples TRBV5-4 to TRBJ2-1; TRBD2 aligns across 7 bases. The V and J ends lost 1 base and 2 bases, in that order; junction bases with no gene match: 3. This CDR3 has 15 residues. Per the germline V gene, CDR1 is SGHNT and CDR2 is YYREEE (reference sequence). CDR3 in amino acids: CASSLPSGPYNEQFF. DNA for the CDR3: TGTGCCAGCAGCTTGCCTAGCGGACCCTACAATGAGCAGTTCTTC.

There are a few counts of this clone. This rearrangement joins TRBV7-9 to TRBJ1-3; the D gene is possibly TRBD1 (5 bases). The CDR3 has 14 residues. Germline CDR1 reads SEHNR; CDR2 reads FQNEAQ (reference sequence). The ends were cut back, 3 bases at V and 4 bases at J, with 10 bases in the middle. The CDR3 bases are TGTGCCAGCAGCTTCCAGGGAGCAGGAAACACCATATATTTT. Translated: CASSFQGAGNTIYF.

This clone was detected only a few times. The chain combines TRBV4-1 with TRBJ1-4, with D tentatively TRBD1 (5 bases). CDR1 is MGHRA, CDR2 YSYEKL, per germline. CDR3 length: 13 residues. Trimming removed 4 bases from V and 8 bases from J, with 11 bases in between. This CDR3 is CASSLGAREKLFF. DNA of the CDR3: TGCGCCAGCAGCCTCGGGGCCCGGGAAAAACTGTTTTTT.

A word on this clone: The same CDR3 also results from other DNA sequences found in this sample. The CDR3 coding sequence is TGTGCCATCAGTGAGTCCGGGACAGGCCCATACGAGCAGTACTTC. Translated, it gives CAISESGTGPYEQYF. The chain joins TRBV10-3 to TRBJ2-7; TRBD1 matches 8 bases. Germline V gene lookup returns CDR1 ENHRY and CDR2 SYGVKD. The CDR3 totals 15 residues. The junction had 5 bases not matched to a gene; V was cut back by 0 bases and J by 4 bases.

Details on this clone: At the DNA level, this CDR3 is encoded by other sequences in the same sample as well. The chain is built from TRBV30 and TRBJ1-4, with D unclear. The CDR3 sequence is 12 residues long. Trimming took 1 base from V and 4 from J, leaving 4 bases between them. CDR1 is GTSNPN and CDR2 is SVGIG in the germline V gene (reference sequence). CDR3 in DNA: TGTGCCTGGAGTGCCGTTAATGAAAAACTGTTTTTT. This gives the protein CAWSAVNEKLFF.

CDR3 sequence reads: CASSNRAPADEQYF. DNA of the CDR3: TGTGCCAGCAGTAACCGGGCCCCGGCGGACGAGCAGTACTTC. The genes are TRBV6-1 and TRBJ2-7; unclear D gene. The CDR3 has 14 amino acids. Germline values: CDR1 MNHNS, CDR2 SASEGT. V lost 5 bases and J 5 bases, leaving 16 bases between the germline ends.

The V and J genes are TRBV7-3 and TRBJ1-2; 12 bases match TRBD1. CDR1 and CDR2 (germline): SGHTA, FQGTGA. The CDR3 runs to 18 residues. V shed 5 bases, J shed 2 bases, and the junction held 12 bases outside the gene matches. For the CDR3, the DNA is TGTGCCAGCAGCCCAACGGGACAGGGGGCGTTTGGCAACTATGGCTACACCTTC. This gives the protein CASSPTGQGAFGNYGYTF.

This clone turned up a few times. The chain combines TRBV19 with TRBJ2-1; 9 bases agree with TRBD2. There are 14 residues in the CDR3. The germline V gene has CDR1 LNHDA and CDR2 SQIVND (reference sequence). V trimming: 6 bases; J trimming: 5 bases; junction bases outside the gene matches: 5. CDR3 protein: CASRTSGWDNEQFF. CDR3 in DNA: TGTGCCAGTAGGACTAGCGGATGGGACAATGAGCAGTTCTTC.

The V call is TRBV6-1, the J call TRBJ2-4; no clear D. V shed 3 bases and J shed 8 bases, with 5 bases lying between them. CDR1 and CDR2 (germline): MNHNS, SASEGT. The CDR3 sequence is 11 residues long. CDR3 in DNA: TGTGCCAGCAGTGATTGGTACATTCAGTACTTC. Its protein product is CASSDWYIQYF.